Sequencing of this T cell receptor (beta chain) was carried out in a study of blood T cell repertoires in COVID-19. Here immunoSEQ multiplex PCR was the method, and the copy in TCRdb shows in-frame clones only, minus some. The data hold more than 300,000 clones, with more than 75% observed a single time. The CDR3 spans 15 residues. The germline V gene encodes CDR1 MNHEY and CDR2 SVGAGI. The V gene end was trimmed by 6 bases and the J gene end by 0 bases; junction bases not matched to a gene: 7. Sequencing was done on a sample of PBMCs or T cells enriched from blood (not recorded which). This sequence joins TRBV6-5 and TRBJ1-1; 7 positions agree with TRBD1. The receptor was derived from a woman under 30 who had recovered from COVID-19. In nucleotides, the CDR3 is TGTGCCAGCAGAAGGAACAGGGGCATGAACACTGAAGCTTTCTTT. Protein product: CASRRNRGMNTEAFF.